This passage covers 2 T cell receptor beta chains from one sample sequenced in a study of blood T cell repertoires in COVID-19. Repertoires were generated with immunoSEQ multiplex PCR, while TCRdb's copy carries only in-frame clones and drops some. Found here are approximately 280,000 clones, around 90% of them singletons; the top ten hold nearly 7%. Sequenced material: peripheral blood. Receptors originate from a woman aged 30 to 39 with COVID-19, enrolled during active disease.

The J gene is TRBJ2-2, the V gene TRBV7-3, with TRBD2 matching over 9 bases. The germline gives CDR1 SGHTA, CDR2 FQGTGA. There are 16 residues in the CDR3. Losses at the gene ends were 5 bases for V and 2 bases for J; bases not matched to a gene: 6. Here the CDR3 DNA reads TGTGCCAGCAGCCTTCTTAGCGGGAGTAACACCGGGGAGCTGTTTTTT. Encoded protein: CASSLLSGSNTGELFF.

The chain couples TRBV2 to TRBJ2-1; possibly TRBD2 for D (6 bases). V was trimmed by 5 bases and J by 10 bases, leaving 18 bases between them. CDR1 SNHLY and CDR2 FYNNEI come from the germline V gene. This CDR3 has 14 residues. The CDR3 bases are TGTGCCAGCAGTCCCGGGACTTCGAGGGGAGAGCAGTTCTTC. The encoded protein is CASSPGTSRGEQFF.